This T cell receptor beta chain is from a study of cytomegalovirus exposure and HLA in healthy donors. PCR used 60 Vbeta primers and 13 Jbeta primers. Sequenced by immunoSEQ multiplex PCR; TCRdb stores in-frame clones only, minus some. The repertoire holds roughly 100,000 clones, with 74% as singletons. The junction had 10 bases not matched to a gene; V was cut back by 2 bases and J by 9 bases. Germline V gene lookup returns CDR1 MGHDK and CDR2 SYGVNS. This CDR3 comprises 15 residues. General study findings and limits: V- and J-gene trimming in TCR beta was tied to a missense DCLRE1C variant by an analysis performed later. Presence/absence analyses rested on an assumption that sequencing depth was roughly uniform across donors.

Concerning this clone: What it binds is not known.

The rearrangement links TRBV25-1 to TRBJ2-1; TRBD1 matches at 7 bases. The sample was PBMCs. This TCR derives from a man aged 45-65 years in good health and CMV-seropositive. The CDR3 region has the DNA TGTGCCAGCAGTGAACCGACAGGGAGTATTTCTGAGCAGTTCTTC. Translated: CASSEPTGSISEQFF.